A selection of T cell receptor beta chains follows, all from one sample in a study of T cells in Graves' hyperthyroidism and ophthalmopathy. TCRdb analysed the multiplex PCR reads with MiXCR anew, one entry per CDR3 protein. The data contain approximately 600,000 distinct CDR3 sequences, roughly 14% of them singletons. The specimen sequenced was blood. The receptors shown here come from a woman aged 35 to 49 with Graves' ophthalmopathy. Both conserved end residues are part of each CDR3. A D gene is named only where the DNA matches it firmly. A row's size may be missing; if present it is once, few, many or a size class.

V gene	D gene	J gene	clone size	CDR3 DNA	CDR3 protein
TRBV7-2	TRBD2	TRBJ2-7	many	TGTGCCAGCAGCCCTAGCGGGAGGGCCCACGAGCAGTACTTC	CASSPSGRAHEQYF
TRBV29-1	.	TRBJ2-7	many	TGCAGCGTCCGCGGGGGCAGTACCTACGAGCAGTACTTC	CSVRGGSTYEQYF
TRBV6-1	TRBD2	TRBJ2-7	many	TGTGCCAGCAGTGAGTCTAGCGGGAGCTCATGGGAGCAGTACTTC	CASSESSGSSWEQYF
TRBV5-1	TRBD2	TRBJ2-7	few	TGCGCCAGCAGCTTGGAAGGGACTAGCGGTTACTCCTACGAGCAGTACTTC	CASSLEGTSGYSYEQYF
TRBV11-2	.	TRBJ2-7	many	TGTGCCAGCAGCTTAGATCGGGGCAGGTCTTACGAGCAGTACTTC	CASSLDRGRSYEQYF
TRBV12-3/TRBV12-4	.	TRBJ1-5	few	TGTGCCAGCAGTACATATAATAGCAATCAGCCCCAGCATTTT	CASSTYNSNQPQHF
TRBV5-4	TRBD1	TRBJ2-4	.	TGTGCCAGCAGCTTATGGGGACAGGGGCTAAGCGAGAGTTTAGCCAAAAACATTCAGTACTTC	CASSLWGQGLSESLAKNIQYF
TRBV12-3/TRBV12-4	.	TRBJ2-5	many	TGTGCCAGCGGAACAGGGAACATATTAGAGACCCAGTACTTC	CASGTGNILETQYF
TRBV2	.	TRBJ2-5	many	TGTGCCAGCTCCCGTGCGTACCAAGAGACCCAGTACTTC	CASSRAYQETQYF
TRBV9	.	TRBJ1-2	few	TGTGCCAGCAGCGTAGTCCCTCGTGAAGGCTATGGCTACACCTTC	CASSVVPREGYGYTF